These T cell receptor beta chains were read from a single sample in a study of T cells in Graves' hyperthyroidism and ophthalmopathy. TCRdb itself ran the multiplex PCR reads through MiXCR, one entry per CDR3 protein. Among hundreds of thousands of distinct CDR3 sequences listed, roughly 16% were seen once. The source material was blood. The receptors derive from a woman aged 25 to 39 with Graves' hyperthyroidism. The CDR3 runs from the conserved cysteine through the conserved F or W. The D gene is left open where the match is weak. Where a row states a size, it is once, few, many or the class of an expanded clone; other rows omit it.

TRBJ1-1 | TRBV25-1 | TRBD1 | - | CATSSLGTGNTEAFF | TGTGCCACCTCGAGTCTCGGGACAGGGAACACTGAAGCTTTCTTT
TRBJ2-5 | TRBV11-3 | - | few | CAGAKQGGETQYF | TGTGCCGGAGCTAAACAGGGCGGAGAGACCCAGTACTTC
TRBJ1-4 | TRBV20-1 | - | few | CSANPTATNEKLFF | TGCAGTGCAAACCCAACTGCAACTAATGAAAAACTGTTTTTT
TRBJ1-2 | TRBV28 | TRBD1 | few | CASSLKGARGYTF | TGTGCCAGCAGTTTAAAGGGGGCGAGAGGCTACACCTTC
TRBJ1-5 | TRBV12-3/TRBV12-4 | - | many | CASSFSQGYSNQPQHF | TGTGCCAGCAGTTTTTCACAGGGATATAGCAATCAGCCCCAGCATTTT
TRBJ2-2 | TRBV9 | - | few | CASSIWETGELFF | TGTGCCAGCAGCATATGGGAGACCGGGGAGCTGTTTTTT
TRBJ2-1 | TRBV5-1 | - | - | CASSLEAVAYNEQFF | TGCGCCAGCAGCTTGGAAGCTGTTGCTTACAATGAGCAGTTCTTC
TRBJ2-7 | TRBV28 | - | many | CASSLGSPGEQYF | TGTGCCAGCAGTTTAGGATCCCCTGGGGAGCAGTACTTC
TRBJ2-4 | TRBV5-6 | - | - | CASSLRDWAKNIQYF | TGTGCCAGCAGCCTCAGGGATTGGGCCAAAAACATTCAGTACTTC
TRBJ2-7 | TRBV12-3/TRBV12-4 | TRBD1 | many | CASSYRGPGEQYF | TGTGCCAGCAGTTACAGGGGGCCGGGTGAGCAGTACTTC
TRBJ1-4 | TRBV20-1 | - | many | CSASVPNEKLFF | TGCAGTGCTTCGGTGCCTAATGAAAAACTGTTTTTT
TRBJ1-4 | TRBV5-5 | - | few | CASSSSGSGEKLFF | TGTGCCAGCAGCTCCTCGGGATCGGGTGAAAAACTGTTTTTT
TRBJ1-2 | TRBV24-1 | - | - | CATSGLYGYTF | TGTGCCACCAGTGGTTTATATGGCTACACCTTC
TRBJ2-7 | TRBV28 | - | many | CASRFRDRYYEQYF | TGTGCCAGCAGATTCCGGGACCGATACTACGAGCAGTACTTC
TRBJ2-5 | TRBV18 | - | many | CASSPFRGGQETQYF | TGTGCCAGCTCACCCTTCAGGGGTGGTCAAGAGACCCAGTACTTC
TRBJ1-5 | TRBV19 | TRBD1 | many | CASNKGGTGNQPQHF | TGTGCCAGTAATAAAGGAGGGACAGGGAATCAGCCCCAGCATTTT
TRBJ2-1 | TRBV6-2/TRBV6-3 | - | - | CASSPRVGHEQLF | TGTGCCAGCAGCCCCAGGGTAGGGCATGAGCAGCTCTTC
TRBJ1-5 | TRBV2 | - | - | CASSGAGAGNQPQHF | TGTGCCAGCAGTGGGGCAGGGGCTGGCAATCAGCCCCAGCATTTT
TRBJ2-5 | TRBV30 | - | few | CAWKRGRETQYF | TGTGCCTGGAAACGAGGGCGAGAGACCCAGTACTTC
TRBJ2-1 | TRBV11-1 | TRBD2 | many | CASSLPWGLAGSNEQFF | TGTGCCAGCAGCTTACCCTGGGGGCTAGCGGGATCCAATGAGCAGTTCTTC
TRBJ2-1 | TRBV27 | TRBD1 | many | CASSPGTGGNEQFF | TGTGCCAGCAGTCCAGGGACAGGGGGCAATGAGCAGTTCTTC
TRBJ2-3 | TRBV27 | TRBD2 | - | CASSFGLAGMISTDTQYF | TGTGCCAGCAGTTTCGGGCTAGCGGGTATGATTAGCACAGATACGCAGTATTTT
TRBJ2-1 | TRBV5-1 | TRBD2 | many | CASSLALLAGEGGSYNEQFF | TGCGCCAGCAGTCTTGCGCTACTGGCGGGAGAGGGAGGCTCCTACAATGAGCAGTTCTTC
TRBJ2-2 | TRBV29-1 | - | - | CSVVWGTKPGELFF | TGCAGCGTTGTCTGGGGGACAAAGCCCGGGGAGCTGTTTTTT
TRBJ2-5 | TRBV19 | - | few | CASSPSAGQETQYF | TGTGCCAGTAGTCCCTCGGCCGGACAAGAGACCCAGTACTTC
TRBJ2-5 | TRBV7-9 | TRBD1 | many | CASSLAEGARNQETQYF | TGTGCCAGCAGCTTAGCAGAGGGGGCAAGGAACCAAGAGACCCAGTACTTC
TRBJ1-1 | TRBV3-1 | - | many | CASSQDVQNTEAFF | TGTGCCAGCAGCCAAGATGTGCAGAACACTGAAGCTTTCTTT
TRBJ1-5 | TRBV6-5 | - | many | CASSYRDGGGGSQHF | TGTGCCAGCAGTTACCGGGACGGGGGTGGGGGATCCCAGCATTTT
TRBJ1-1 | TRBV7-9 | - | few | CASSYTPVGAEAFF | TGTGCCAGCAGCTATACTCCGGTCGGGGCTGAAGCTTTCTTT
TRBJ2-1 | TRBV5-1 | TRBD2 | many | CASSGGLAGNNEQFF | TGCGCCAGCAGCGGGGGACTAGCGGGGAACAATGAGCAGTTCTTC
TRBJ2-1 | TRBV7-9 | - | - | CASSLGPLGNTYNEQFF | TGTGCCAGCAGCTTAGGTCCCCTCGGAAACACCTACAATGAGCAGTTCTTC
TRBJ1-1 | TRBV27 | TRBD1 | many | CASSLIGTGGALEAFF | TGTGCCAGCAGTTTGATCGGGACAGGGGGCGCGTTGGAAGCTTTCTTT
TRBJ1-6 | TRBV30 | TRBD1 | few | CAWSRTGNRPGSPLHF | TGTGCCTGGAGTCGGACAGGGAATCGTCCAGGATCACCCCTCCACTTT
TRBJ2-7 | TRBV28 | - | - | CASSGNEFYEQYF | TGTGCCAGCAGCGGAAATGAATTCTACGAGCAGTACTTC
TRBJ2-3 | TRBV7-9 | TRBD2 | few | CASSLQFVSGRLRTDTQYF | TGTGCCAGCAGCTTACAGTTTGTTAGCGGGAGACTGAGGACAGATACGCAGTATTTT
TRBJ2-7 | TRBV3-1 | TRBD2 | many | CASSQGMTSGKNEQYF | TGTGCCAGCAGCCAAGGGATGACTAGCGGGAAAAACGAGCAGTACTTC
TRBJ2-1 | TRBV11-2 | - | many | CASSFFIGSYNEQFF | TGTGCCAGCAGCTTCTTTATCGGTTCCTACAATGAGCAGTTCTTC
TRBJ2-1 | TRBV5-1 | TRBD2 | few | CASSEQPGLAGGNEQFF | TGCGCCAGCAGCGAACAACCGGGACTAGCGGGGGGCAATGAGCAGTTCTTC
TRBJ1-4 | TRBV11-3 | TRBD1 | - | CASSFRTGEEKLFF | TGTGCCAGCAGCTTCCGGACAGGGGAAGAAAAACTGTTTTTT
TRBJ1-2 | TRBV24-1 | - | - | CATPRGGRGLNYGYTF | TGTGCCACACCCCGGGGCGGCAGGGGCCTCAACTATGGCTACACCTTC